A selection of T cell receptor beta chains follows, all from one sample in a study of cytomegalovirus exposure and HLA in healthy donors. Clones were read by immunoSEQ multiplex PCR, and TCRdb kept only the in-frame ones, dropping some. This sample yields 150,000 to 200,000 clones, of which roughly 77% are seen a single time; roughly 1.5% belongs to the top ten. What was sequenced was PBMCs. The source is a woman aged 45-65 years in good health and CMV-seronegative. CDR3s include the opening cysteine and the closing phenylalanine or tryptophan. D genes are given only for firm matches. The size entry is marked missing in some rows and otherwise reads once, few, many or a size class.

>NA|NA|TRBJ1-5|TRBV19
CASQPGQLYYQPQHF
TGTGCCAGTCAGCCCGGACAGTTATATTATCAGCCCCAACATTTT
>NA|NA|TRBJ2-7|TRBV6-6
CASSYQRNDYEQYF
TGTGCCAGCAGTTACCAGCGGAACGACTACGAGCAGTACTTC
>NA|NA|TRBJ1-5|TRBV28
CASGGTDNQPRHF
TGTGCCAGCGGGGGGACCGACAATCAGCCCCGGCATTTT
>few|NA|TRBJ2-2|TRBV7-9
CASSLTNSNGELFF
TGTGCCAGCAGCTTAACGAACTCCAACGGGGAGCTGTTTTTT
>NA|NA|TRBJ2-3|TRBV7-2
CASSLANTDTQYF
TGTGCCAGCAGCTTAGCTAACACAGATACGCAGTATTTT
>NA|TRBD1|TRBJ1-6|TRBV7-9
CASSRGTDNSPLHF
TGTGCCAGCAGCCGCGGGACAGATAATTCACCCCTCCACTTT
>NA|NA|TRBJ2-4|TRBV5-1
CASSLLQGAKNIQYF
TGCGCCAGCAGCTTGTTACAGGGAGCCAAAAACATTCAGTACTTC
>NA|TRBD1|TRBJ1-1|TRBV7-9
CASSPPGTVNTEAFF
TGTGCCAGCAGCCCGCCGGGGACAGTGAACACTGAAGCTTTCTTT
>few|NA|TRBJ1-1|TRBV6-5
CASSYSARNTEAFF
TGTGCCAGCAGTTACTCGGCCAGGAACACTGAAGCTTTCTTT
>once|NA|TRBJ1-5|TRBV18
CASSPGVDQPQHF
TGTGCCAGCTCACCGGGAGTAGATCAGCCCCAGCATTTT
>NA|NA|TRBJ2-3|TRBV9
CASSSRLITDTQYF
TGTGCCAGCAGCTCCAGACTAATCACAGATACGCAGTATTTT
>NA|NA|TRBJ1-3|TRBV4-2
CASSQDRAGNTIYF
TGTGCCAGCAGCCAAGACAGGGCTGGAAACACCATATATTTT
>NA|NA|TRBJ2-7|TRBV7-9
CASSGRGSIYEQYF
TGTGCCAGCAGCGGAAGAGGATCTATCTACGAGCAGTACTTC
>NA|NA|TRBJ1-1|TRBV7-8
CASTEMGRMNTEAFF
TGTGCCAGCACCGAGATGGGCAGAATGAACACTGAAGCTTTCTTT
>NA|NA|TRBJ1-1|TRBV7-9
CASSRSGGTEAFF
TGTGCCAGCAGCCGGTCGGGGGGGACTGAAGCTTTCTTT
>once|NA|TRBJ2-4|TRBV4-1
CASSSGLINIQYF
TGCGCCAGCAGCTCGGGACTCATAAACATTCAGTACTTC
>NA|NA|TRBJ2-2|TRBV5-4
CASSLEVRDNTGELFF
TGTGCCAGCAGCTTGGAGGTCAGGGATAACACCGGGGAGCTGTTTTTT